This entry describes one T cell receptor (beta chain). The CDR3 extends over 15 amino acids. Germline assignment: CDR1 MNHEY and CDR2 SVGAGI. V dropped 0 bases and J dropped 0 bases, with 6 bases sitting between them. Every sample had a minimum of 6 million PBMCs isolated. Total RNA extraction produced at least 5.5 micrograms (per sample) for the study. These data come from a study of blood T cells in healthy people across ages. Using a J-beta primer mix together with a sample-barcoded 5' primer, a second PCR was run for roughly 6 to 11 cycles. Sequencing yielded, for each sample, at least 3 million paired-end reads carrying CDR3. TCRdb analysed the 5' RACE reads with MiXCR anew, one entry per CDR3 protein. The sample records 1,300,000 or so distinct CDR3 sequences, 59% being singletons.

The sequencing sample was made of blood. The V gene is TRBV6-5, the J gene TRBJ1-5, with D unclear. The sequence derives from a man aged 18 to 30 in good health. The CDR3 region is CASSYSRYSNQPQHF. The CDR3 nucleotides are TGTGCCAGCAGTTACTCCCGTTATAGCAATCAGCCCCAGCATTTT.